This T cell receptor beta chain came from a study of blood T cell repertoires in COVID-19. Germline values: CDR1 MNHNY, CDR2 SVGAGI (reference sequence). This CDR3 comprises 14 residues. J gave up 4 bases and V 7 bases, and 9 bases lay outside the gene matches. As handled by the study authors: Cell counts per sample came from amplifying reference gene primers. TCRdb keeps only in-frame clones here, not all; method: immunoSEQ multiplex PCR. D and trimming were read from the DNA, whereas the V and J calls and clone size are those reported in that table. The sample has around 150,000 clones, approximately 86% seen once; the top ten hold 0.99%.

The chain has TRBV6-6 and TRBJ1-2; 7 bases map to TRBD1. What was sequenced was peripheral blood. This sequence originates from a man between 18 and 29 years old with acute or convalescent COVID-19. As DNA, the CDR3 is TGTGCCAGCACAATGTCAGGGGGAGCCTATGGCTACACCTTC. Protein: CASTMSGGAYGYTF.